This T cell receptor (beta chain) was found in a study of cytomegalovirus exposure and HLA in healthy donors (dated by TCRdb to 2015 to 2018). Broadly, across the study: According to an earlier analysis of 587 of the donors, about 180 million T cells yielded roughly 100 million unique TCR beta sequences and roughly 280 Gb of sequence data. Genome-wide SNP genotypes for about 55% of the roughly 670 donors were used in a later genetic analysis, which treated that subset as a discovery cohort. In the later analysis, no new phenotypic data were used to find candidate immune exposures; instead, reliance was placed on TCR beta sequences and their occurrence across donors. To decide whether each TCR beta V gene segment behaved as functional or pseudogenic, an earlier analysis of approximately 600 of the donors relied on high-throughput TCR beta sequencing. Roughly five DR-DQ haplotypes were handled as single units for association and clustering because linkage in the cohort was strong. To predict cytomegalovirus infection status, the study combined high-throughput TCR immunosequencing, statistical association of individual TCRs with disease status, and machine learning. The study aimed to test whether cataloging public T cell receptors could reveal signatures of past pathogen exposure. Using immunosequencing, the study profiled T cell repertoires from some 670 subjects and related those repertoires to cytomegalovirus serostatus. An early release that covered several hundred HLA-typed donors contained about 300 gigabases of sequencing data and roughly 84 million unique TCR sequences. Among roughly 400 genotyped donors of the cohort, an average of about 240,000 unique TCR beta nucleotide sequences was sequenced per donor, of which 15% to 20% were non-productive. A later analysis re-examined previously published TCR beta repertoires from about 700 donors and added high-resolution HLA genotyping to investigate patterns of TCR occurrence. Every repertoire in the discovery cohort had been generated on one and the same sequencing platform. Donor age, sex, ethnicity and CMV serostatus were collected together with the repertoire data. Of the roughly 410 genotyped donors, over 80% were placed in the genetic ancestry cluster associated with self-reported Caucasian donors. In addition to the first cohort of roughly 670 subjects, a separate validation cohort of around 110 different subjects was used. Both class I and class II loci were covered by HLA typing, at four-digit resolution. The number of typed donors differed by locus: roughly 620-640 for A, B, C, DRB1 and DQB1; roughly 510 for DQA1; 600 to 610 for DPA1; and about 470 for DPB1. Findings and caveats that apply to the study as a whole: According to a later genetic analysis, donors in an Asian-associated ancestry cluster had fewer N-insertions in productive TCRs than the approximately 690-donor mean. A later analysis found that HLA-associated TCR beta chains were more clonally expanded and had lower generation probabilities than equally common non-associated chains. Because HLA typing was unavailable for some donors at each locus, only the typed subset was used in association tests. In a later analysis, the rate of TCR association differed among HLA loci, with DRB1 alleles having the most associated TCRs and HLA-C alleles having the fewest. The authors suggested that the approach could potentially be generalized to other disease states and immunological phenotypes. Most CMV-associated TCR beta chains appeared to be HLA-restricted in a later analysis, and the HLA associations seemed to be driven largely by CMV exposure. Correlated functional status among segregating V segments might be attributable to linkage disequilibrium, but an unknown experimental factor could not be ruled out. Because the 87-base-pair reads could not distinguish some IMGT-functional V segments, including TRBV6-2 and TRBV6-3, those segments were excluded. This cohort had only TCR beta chains sequenced, and the lack of alpha or paired-chain data limited which features could be detected. Around 16 rarely observed V segments, including chromosome 9 orphons, were excluded from the earlier analysis of 550 to 700 of the donors because counts were too low. For the cohort, immune exposure information was limited to CMV serostatus. A further reported finding was that TCR beta sequences accurately predicted the HLA-A and HLA-B alleles for most subjects in the first cohort. In the study, 150 to 200 TCR beta chains were listed as associated with cytomegalovirus. The classifier was reported to diagnose cytomegalovirus status with high specificity and sensitivity in both the original cohort and the validation cohort. While some public TCRs were present in many individuals, most TCR sequences turned up only very rarely across donors. Several of the top co-occurrence clusters appeared to be linked to parvovirus B19, influenza, CMV and Epstein-Barr virus, according to a later analysis. V-gene and J-gene trimming of TCR beta chains was associated with a missense DCLRE1C variant in a later genetic analysis, and the association was replicated in an independent cohort. A cluster of highly shared sequence variants was judged likely to be a technical artifact of the sequencing pipeline. Sequencing depth was assumed to be roughly uniform across donors in the presence/absence analyses, though that assumption may not hold. An earlier analysis of around 600 of the donors showed that most TCR beta V segments appeared in productive rearrangements either about 87% or about 30% of the time, which broadly matched IMGT annotations. Strong co-occurrence of HLA alleles, especially DR and DQ, made assigning TCR associations to individual alleles difficult. In vitro tests confirmed that three of the cytomegalovirus-associated TCR beta chains recognize cytomegalovirus antigens. In a later analysis, some 17,000 TCR beta sequences were associated with specific HLA alleles at a false discovery rate of 0.05.

CDR1 and CDR2 were assigned from the germline V gene as SQVTM and ANQGSEA. Measured from the cysteine to the phenylalanine, the CDR3 is 13 residues long. Only the CDR3 region is kept as DNA, spanning 39 bases read in frame from base 1. Notes on this clone: Its antigen remains unidentified. No clone much larger than this one lies a single base away; base qualities are absent.

Libraries came from the immunoSEQ multiplex PCR assay. The multiplex PCR relied on a mix of 60 forward primers for TCR Vbeta segments and 13 reverse primers for TCR Jbeta segments. A multiplex PCR assay on genomic DNA amplified the CDR3 region of rearranged TCR beta genes. The Illumina HiSeq System was used to sequence the amplified TCR beta libraries as 87-base-pair reads. In the source study's methods: Across the 500 to 850 repertoires, a later analysis counted tens of millions of unique TCR beta chains, 9 million to 14 million of which were shared by at least two donors. Raw reads were error-corrected and collapsed into unique sequences by a nearest-neighbor algorithm in which closely related sequences were merged to remove PCR and sequencing errors. To assign V, D and J gene segments, CDR3 sequences were aligned to IMGT reference sequences. For a sequence to be retained, at least a six-nucleotide match to both a V gene segment and a J gene segment was required. A rearrangement counted as productive if the CDR3 had no stop codons and remained in frame with V and J, and every other rearrangement counted as non-productive. Following IMGT convention, CDR3 was defined as the stretch from the second conserved V-encoded cysteine to the conserved J-encoded phenylalanine. In an earlier analysis of more than 550 of the donors, sequences lacking an unambiguous match to a single V gene segment were excluded. An earlier analysis of about 600 of the donors called V segments functional above 56.7% productive rearrangements and segregating when the between-donor standard deviation exceeded 5%. A statistical classification framework was built for diagnosing cytomegalovirus status from the catalog of TCR beta chain sequences. In a later analysis, TCR nucleotide sequences were compared against IMGT/GENE-DB human TR gene sequences so that V and J genes could be assigned. In a later analysis, CDR3 sequences and most-parsimonious VDJ recombination scenarios were assigned using the TCRdist pipeline. In a later analysis, every TCR beta chain was defined by the combination of its CDR3 amino acid sequence and its V-gene family, and reads without a unique V-gene family were dropped. To address suspected cross-contamination and a sequencing artifact, a later analysis removed around 600 highly shared, low-generation-probability nucleotide sequences. In a later analysis, a clonal expansion index was calculated for each public chain from normalized within-repertoire ranks of inferred template counts. Generation probabilities in a later analysis came from a VDJ recombination model fitted to out-of-frame rearrangements, and those results were checked against IGoR. In a later analysis, hypergeometric tests were used to score TCR-TCR, TCR-HLA and TCR-CMV co-occurrence, with a repertoire-size bias correction applied to TCR pairs. To estimate false discovery rates, a later analysis permuted the HLA or CMV assignments 20 times. In a later analysis, co-occurring TCRs were grouped using DBSCAN, with TCRdist sequence similarity added in when clustering inside HLA-allele-positive subsets. Repertoires with fewer than 30,000 or more than 120,000 public chains, plus five repertoires with anomalous nucleotide sharing, were excluded from co-occurrence clustering. In TCRdb, the immuneACCESS table is reduced to in-frame sequences with V and J assigned. These tables do not hold every clone; where another copy was compared, an unresolved V gene accounts for under half, and the others remain unexplained. V, J and clone size derive from that table, while D and trimming were established from the DNA sequence. The sample table contains 150,000 to 200,000 clones; only one count was recorded for around 64% of them. Together, the top ten hold over 2.5% of the sample.

The cohort was made up of under 800 healthy bone marrow donors. Cohort members were all nominally healthy when sampled, although unrecorded immune exposures were likely present. The donor was CMV seronegative and was included in the group of 352 seronegative cohort members. A peripheral blood sample was provided by each donor, and peripheral blood mononuclear cells were used for TCR beta sequencing. Genomic DNA was extracted from the blood cell samples with the Qiagen DNeasy Blood Extraction Kit. The specimen was PBMCs. The chain employs TRBV29-1 and TRBJ2-1; TRBD2 lines up with 11 middle nucleotides. This TCR came from a woman in her 30s in good health and CMV-seronegative. Here is the DNA: TGCAGTGCCCGACTAGCGGGATACAATGAGCAGTTCTTC. It translates to CSARLAGYNEQFF.